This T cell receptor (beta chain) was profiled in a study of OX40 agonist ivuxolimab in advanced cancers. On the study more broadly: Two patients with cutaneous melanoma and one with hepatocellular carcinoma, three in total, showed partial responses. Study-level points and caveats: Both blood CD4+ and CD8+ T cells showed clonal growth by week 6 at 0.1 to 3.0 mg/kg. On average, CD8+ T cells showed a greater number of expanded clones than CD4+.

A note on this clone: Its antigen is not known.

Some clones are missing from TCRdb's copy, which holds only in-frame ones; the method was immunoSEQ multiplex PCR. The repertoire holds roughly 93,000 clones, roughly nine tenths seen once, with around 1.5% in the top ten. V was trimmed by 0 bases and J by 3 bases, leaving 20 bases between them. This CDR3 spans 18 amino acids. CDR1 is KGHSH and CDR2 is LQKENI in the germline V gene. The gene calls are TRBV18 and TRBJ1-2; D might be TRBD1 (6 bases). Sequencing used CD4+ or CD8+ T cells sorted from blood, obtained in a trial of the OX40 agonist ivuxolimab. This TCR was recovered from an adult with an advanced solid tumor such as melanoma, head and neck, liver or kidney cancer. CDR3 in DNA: TGTGCCAGCTCACCACCGCCCAGGGGCTCCCCGCAGTACTATGGCTACACCTTC. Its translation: CASSPPPRGSPQYYGYTF.